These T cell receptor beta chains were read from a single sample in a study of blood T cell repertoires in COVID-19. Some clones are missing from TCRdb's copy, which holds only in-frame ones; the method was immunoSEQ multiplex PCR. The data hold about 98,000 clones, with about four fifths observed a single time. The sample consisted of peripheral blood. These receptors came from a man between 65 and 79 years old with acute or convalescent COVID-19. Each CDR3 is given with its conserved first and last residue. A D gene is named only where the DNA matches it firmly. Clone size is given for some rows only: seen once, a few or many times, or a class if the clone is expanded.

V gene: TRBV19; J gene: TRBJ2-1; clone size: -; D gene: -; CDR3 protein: CASSPLGVANEQFF; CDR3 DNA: TGTGCCAGTAGTCCACTGGGAGTGGCCAATGAGCAGTTCTTC
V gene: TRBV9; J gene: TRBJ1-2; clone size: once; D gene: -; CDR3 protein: CASSPTRATYGYTF; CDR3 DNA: TGTGCCAGCAGCCCCACCAGGGCTACCTATGGCTACACCTTC
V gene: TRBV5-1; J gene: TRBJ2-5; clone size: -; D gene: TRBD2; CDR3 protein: CASGAELAGVLSGETQYF; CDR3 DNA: TGCGCCAGTGGGGCGGAACTAGCGGGAGTCCTATCTGGAGAGACCCAGTACTTC
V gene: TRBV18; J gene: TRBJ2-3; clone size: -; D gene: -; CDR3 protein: CASSLLATETDTQYF; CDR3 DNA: TGTGCCAGCTCACTCTTAGCTACGGAGACAGATACGCAGTATTTT
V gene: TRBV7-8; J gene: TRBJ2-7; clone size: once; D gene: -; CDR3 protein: CASSLVATSPYEQYF; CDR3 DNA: TGTGCCAGCAGCTTAGTGGCAACATCCCCCTACGAGCAGTACTTC
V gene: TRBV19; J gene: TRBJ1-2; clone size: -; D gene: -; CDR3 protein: CASSIGGANVEGTVGYTF; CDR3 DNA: TGTGCCAGTAGTATCGGGGGAGCAAATGTGGAGGGCACAGTCGGCTACACCTTC
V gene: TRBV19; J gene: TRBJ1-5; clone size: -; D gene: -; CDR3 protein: CASSIGSGYSNQPQHF; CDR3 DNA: TGTGCCAGTAGTATAGGATCAGGGTATAGCAATCAGCCCCAGCATTTT
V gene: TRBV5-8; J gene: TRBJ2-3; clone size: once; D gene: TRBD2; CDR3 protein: CASSLGAGVSTDTQYF; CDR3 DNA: TGTGCCAGCAGCTTGGGAGCGGGAGTGAGCACAGATACGCAGTATTTT
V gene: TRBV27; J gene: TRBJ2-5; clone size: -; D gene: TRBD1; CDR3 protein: CATGTGTAAWTQYF; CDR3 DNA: TGTGCCACCGGAACCGGGACAGCAGCATGGACCCAGTACTTC
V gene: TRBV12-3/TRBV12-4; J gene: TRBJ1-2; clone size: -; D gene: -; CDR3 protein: CASSLALNYGYTF; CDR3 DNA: TGTGCCAGCAGTTTAGCCTTAAACTATGGCTACACCTTC
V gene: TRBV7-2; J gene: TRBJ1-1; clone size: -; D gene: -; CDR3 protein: CASSSQPNTEAFF; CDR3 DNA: TGTGCCAGCAGCTCACAGCCGAACACTGAAGCTTTCTTT
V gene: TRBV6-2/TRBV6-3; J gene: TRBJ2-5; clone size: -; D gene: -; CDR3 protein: CASSYFSETQYF; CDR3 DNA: TGTGCCAGCAGTTATTTCTCGGAGACCCAGTACTTC
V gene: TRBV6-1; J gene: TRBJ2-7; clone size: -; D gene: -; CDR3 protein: CASSTGLFGAYEQYF; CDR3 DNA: TGTGCCAGCAGTACTGGACTATTCGGCGCCTACGAGCAGTACTTC
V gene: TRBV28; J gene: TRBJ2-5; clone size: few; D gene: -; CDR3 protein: CASSLSPTESQETQYF; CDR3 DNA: TGTGCCAGCAGTTTATCTCCGACAGAGAGCCAAGAGACCCAGTACTTC
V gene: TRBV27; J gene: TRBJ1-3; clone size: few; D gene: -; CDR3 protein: CASSLSRASGNTIYF; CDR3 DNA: TGTGCCAGCAGTTTAAGCCGAGCCTCTGGAAACACCATATATTTT
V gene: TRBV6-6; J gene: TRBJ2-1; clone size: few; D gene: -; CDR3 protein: CASSYSSGSYNEQFF; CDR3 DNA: TGTGCCAGCAGTTACTCTAGCGGCTCCTACAATGAGCAGTTCTTC
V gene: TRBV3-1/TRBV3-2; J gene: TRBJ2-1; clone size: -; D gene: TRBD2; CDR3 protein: CASTPSGRDEQFF; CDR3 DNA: TGTGCCAGCACCCCTAGCGGGAGGGATGAGCAGTTCTTC
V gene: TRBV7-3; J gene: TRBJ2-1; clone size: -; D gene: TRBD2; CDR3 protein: CASSLIPVAGTSDEQFF; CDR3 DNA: TGTGCCAGCAGCCTGATCCCCGTAGCTGGTACTAGCGATGAGCAGTTCTTC
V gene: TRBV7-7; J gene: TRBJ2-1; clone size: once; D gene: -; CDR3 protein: CASSLVAGNEQFF; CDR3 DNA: TGTGCTAGCAGCTTAGTGGCAGGCAATGAGCAGTTCTTC
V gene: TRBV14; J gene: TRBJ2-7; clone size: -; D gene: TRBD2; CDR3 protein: CASSQVAPPRGSNYEQYF; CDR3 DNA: TGTGCCAGCAGCCAAGTTGCCCCTCCTCGCGGGAGTAACTACGAGCAGTACTTC
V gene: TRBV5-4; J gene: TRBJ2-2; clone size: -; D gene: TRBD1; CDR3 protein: CASSLGVGTGSGELFF; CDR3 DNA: TGTGCCAGCAGCCTTGGCGTCGGGACAGGATCCGGGGAGCTGTTTTTT
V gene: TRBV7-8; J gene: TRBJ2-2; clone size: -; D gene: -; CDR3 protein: CASSLVFGQNTGELFF; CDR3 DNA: TGTGCCAGCAGCTTAGTTTTTGGACAGAACACCGGGGAGCTGTTTTTT
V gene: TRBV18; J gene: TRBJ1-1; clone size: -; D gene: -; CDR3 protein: CASSPNRETDAFF; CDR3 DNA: TGTGCCAGCTCACCGAACCGGGAAACGGATGCTTTCTTT
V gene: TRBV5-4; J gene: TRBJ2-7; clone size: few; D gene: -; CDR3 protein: CASRSRPGIHEQYF; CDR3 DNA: TGTGCCAGCAGGTCCCGTCCAGGGATCCACGAGCAGTACTTC
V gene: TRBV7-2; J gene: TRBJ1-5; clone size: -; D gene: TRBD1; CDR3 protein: CASSSVTGLNQPQHF; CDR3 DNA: TGTGCCAGCAGCTCAGTGACAGGGCTCAATCAGCCCCAGCATTTT
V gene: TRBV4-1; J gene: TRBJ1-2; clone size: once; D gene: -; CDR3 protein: CASSQVDIYGYTF; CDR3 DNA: TGCGCCAGCAGCCAAGTTGACATCTATGGCTACACCTTC
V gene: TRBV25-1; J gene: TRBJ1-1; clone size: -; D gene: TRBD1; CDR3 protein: CASSEPGTGRNTEAFF; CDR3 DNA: TGTGCCAGCAGTGAACCGGGGACAGGAAGGAACACTGAAGCTTTCTTT
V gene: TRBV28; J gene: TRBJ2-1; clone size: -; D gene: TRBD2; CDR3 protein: CASRSGGGSYNEQFF; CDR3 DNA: TGTGCCAGCAGGTCGGGAGGCGGGTCCTACAATGAGCAGTTCTTC
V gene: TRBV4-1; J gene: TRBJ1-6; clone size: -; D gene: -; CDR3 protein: CASSQGFHARSSYNSPLHF; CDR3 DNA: TGCGCCAGCAGCCAAGGGTTTCACGCTAGGAGCTCCTATAATTCACCCCTCCACTTT
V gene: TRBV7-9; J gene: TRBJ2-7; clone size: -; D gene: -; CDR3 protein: CASSFRESSYEQYF; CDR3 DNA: TGTGCCAGCAGCTTCCGGGAAAGCTCCTACGAGCAGTACTTC
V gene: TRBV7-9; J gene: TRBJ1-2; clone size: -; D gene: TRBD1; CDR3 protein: CASSLGGWNGYTF; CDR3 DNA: TGTGCCAGCAGTTTAGGGGGCTGGAATGGCTACACCTTC
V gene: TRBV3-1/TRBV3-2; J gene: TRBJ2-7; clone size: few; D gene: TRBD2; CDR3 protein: CASSFAGTSAYEQYF; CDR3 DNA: TGTGCCAGCAGCTTCGCCGGGACTAGCGCCTACGAGCAGTACTTC
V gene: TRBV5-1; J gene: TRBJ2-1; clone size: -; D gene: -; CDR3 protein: CASGGTGVEYNEQFF; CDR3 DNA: TGCGCCAGCGGGGGGACTGGGGTGGAGTACAATGAGCAGTTCTTC
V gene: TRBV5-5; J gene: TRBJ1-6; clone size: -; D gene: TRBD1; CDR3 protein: CASSWDRQVHF; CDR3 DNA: TGTGCCAGCAGCTGGGACAGGCAGGTCCACTTT
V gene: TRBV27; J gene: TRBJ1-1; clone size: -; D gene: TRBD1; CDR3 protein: CASGSKTGGTEAFF; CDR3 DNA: TGTGCCAGCGGATCAAAAACAGGGGGCACTGAAGCTTTCTTT
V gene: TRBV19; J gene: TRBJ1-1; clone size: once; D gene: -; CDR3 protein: CASDPGDNMNTEAFF; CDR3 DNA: TGTGCCAGTGATCCGGGGGATAACATGAACACTGAAGCTTTCTTT
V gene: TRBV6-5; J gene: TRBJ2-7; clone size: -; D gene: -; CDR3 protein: CASSYSRGAVYEQYF; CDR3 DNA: TGTGCCAGCAGTTACTCACGGGGGGCGGTTTACGAGCAGTACTTC
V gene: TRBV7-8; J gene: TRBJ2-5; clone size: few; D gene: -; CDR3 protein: CASSSRLTLNQETQYF; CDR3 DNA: TGTGCCAGCAGCTCGCGACTAACCTTAAACCAAGAGACCCAGTACTTC
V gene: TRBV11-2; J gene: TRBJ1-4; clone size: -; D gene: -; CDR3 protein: CASSRLGGNEKLFF; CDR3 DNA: TGTGCCAGCAGCCGATTAGGGGGTAATGAAAAACTGTTTTTT
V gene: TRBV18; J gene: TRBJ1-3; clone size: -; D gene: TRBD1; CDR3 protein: CASSPNPGQGSNTIYF; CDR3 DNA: TGTGCCAGCTCACCAAACCCGGGACAGGGTTCAAACACCATATATTTT
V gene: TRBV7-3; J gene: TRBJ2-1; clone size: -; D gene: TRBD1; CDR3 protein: CASSSTGREYNEQFF; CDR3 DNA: TGTGCCAGCAGCTCGACAGGGAGAGAATACAATGAGCAGTTCTTC
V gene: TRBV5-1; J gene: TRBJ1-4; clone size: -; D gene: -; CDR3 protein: CASRSDMGNEKLFF; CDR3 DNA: TGCGCCAGCAGATCAGACATGGGTAATGAAAAACTGTTTTTT
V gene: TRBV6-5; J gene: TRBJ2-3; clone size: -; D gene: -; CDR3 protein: CASTRGGGGTDTQYF; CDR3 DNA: TGTGCCAGCACCAGAGGGGGAGGGGGTACAGATACGCAGTATTTT
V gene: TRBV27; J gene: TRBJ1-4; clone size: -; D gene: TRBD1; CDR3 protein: CASSLNLGQGDEKLFF; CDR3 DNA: TGTGCCAGCAGCCTAAACTTAGGACAGGGGGATGAAAAACTGTTTTTT
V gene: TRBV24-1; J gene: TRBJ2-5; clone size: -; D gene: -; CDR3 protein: CATSDPTQGGETQYF; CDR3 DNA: TGTGCCACCAGTGACCCTACACAGGGAGGGGAGACCCAGTACTTC
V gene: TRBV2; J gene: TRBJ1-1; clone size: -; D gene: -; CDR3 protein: CASRASVNTEAFF; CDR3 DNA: TGTGCCAGCAGGGCCTCAGTGAACACTGAAGCTTTCTTT
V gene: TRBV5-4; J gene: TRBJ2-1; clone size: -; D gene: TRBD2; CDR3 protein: CASVPGSGGDYFYNEQFF; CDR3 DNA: TGTGCCAGCGTACCCGGTTCGGGTGGGGACTACTTCTACAATGAGCAGTTCTTC
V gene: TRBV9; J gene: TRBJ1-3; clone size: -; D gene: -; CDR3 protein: CASSVEPPGAGNTIYF; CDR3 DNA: TGTGCCAGCAGCGTAGAACCCCCAGGGGCTGGAAACACCATATATTTT
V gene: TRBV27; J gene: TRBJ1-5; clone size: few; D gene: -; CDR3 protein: CASSRDRDTRPEPQHF; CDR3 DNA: TGTGCCAGCAGTCGGGACCGGGACACCCGGCCGGAGCCCCAGCATTTT
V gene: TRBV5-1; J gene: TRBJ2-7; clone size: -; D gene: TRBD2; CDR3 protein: CASSYTGTSENEQYF; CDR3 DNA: TGCGCCAGCAGCTACACCGGGACTAGCGAGAACGAGCAGTACTTC
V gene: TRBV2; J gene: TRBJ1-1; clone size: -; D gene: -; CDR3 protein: CATSEGSGSLWAFF; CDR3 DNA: TGTGCCACCTCCGAAGGGTCAGGGTCACTGTGGGCTTTCTTT
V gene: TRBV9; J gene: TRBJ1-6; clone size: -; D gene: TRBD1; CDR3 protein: CASSVSATGMFYNSPLHF; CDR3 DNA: TGTGCCAGCAGCGTTTCTGCGACAGGGATGTTTTATAATTCACCCCTCCACTTT
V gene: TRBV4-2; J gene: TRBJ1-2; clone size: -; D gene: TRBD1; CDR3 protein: CASSQRDSPNNNYGYTF; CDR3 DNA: TGTGCCAGCAGCCAACGGGACAGCCCTAACAATAACTATGGCTACACCTTC
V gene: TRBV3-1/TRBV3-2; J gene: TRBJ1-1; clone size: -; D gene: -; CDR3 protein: CASSPMTGNTEAFF; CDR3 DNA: TGTGCCAGCAGCCCAATGACAGGGAACACTGAAGCTTTCTTT
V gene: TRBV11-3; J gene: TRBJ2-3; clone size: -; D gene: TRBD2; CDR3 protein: CASSSTPLAGVSRDTQYF; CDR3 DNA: TGTGCCAGCAGCTCGACCCCCCTAGCGGGAGTGTCTAGAGATACGCAGTATTTT
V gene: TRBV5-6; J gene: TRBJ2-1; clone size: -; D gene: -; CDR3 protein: CASRDWGSSNEQFF; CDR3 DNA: TGTGCCAGCAGGGACTGGGGTTCGAGTAATGAGCAGTTCTTC
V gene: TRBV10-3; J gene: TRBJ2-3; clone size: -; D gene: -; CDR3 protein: CAISGAPTDTQYF; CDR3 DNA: TGTGCCATCAGTGGGGCCCCCACAGATACGCAGTATTTT
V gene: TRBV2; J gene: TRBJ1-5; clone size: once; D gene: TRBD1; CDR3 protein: CASSRLTGDQPQHF; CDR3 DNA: TGTGCCAGCAGCCGCCTGACAGGGGATCAGCCCCAGCATTTT
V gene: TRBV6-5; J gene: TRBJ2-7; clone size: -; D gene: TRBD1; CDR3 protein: CASSTGAGYEQYF; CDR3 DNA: TGTGCCAGCAGTACAGGGGCGGGCTACGAGCAGTACTTC